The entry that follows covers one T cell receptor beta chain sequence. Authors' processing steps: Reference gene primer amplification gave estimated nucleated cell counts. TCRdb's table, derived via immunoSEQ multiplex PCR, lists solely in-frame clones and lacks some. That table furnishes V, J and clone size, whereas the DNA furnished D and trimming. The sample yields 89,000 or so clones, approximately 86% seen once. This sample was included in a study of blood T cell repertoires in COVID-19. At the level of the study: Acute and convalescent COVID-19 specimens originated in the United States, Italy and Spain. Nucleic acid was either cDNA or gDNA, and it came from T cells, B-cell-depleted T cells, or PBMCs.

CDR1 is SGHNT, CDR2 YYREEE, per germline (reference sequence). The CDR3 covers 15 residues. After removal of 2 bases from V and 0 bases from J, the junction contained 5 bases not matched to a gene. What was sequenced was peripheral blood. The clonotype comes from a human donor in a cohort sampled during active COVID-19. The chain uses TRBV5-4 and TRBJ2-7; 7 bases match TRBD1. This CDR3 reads CASSFGQASSYEQYF. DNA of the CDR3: TGTGCCAGCAGCTTCGGACAGGCAAGCTCCTACGAGCAGTACTTC. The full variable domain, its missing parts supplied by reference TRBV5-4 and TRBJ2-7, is ETGVTQSPTHLIKTRGQQVTLRCSSQSGHNTVSWYQQALGQGPQFIFQYYREEENGRGNFPPRFSGLQFPNYSSELNVNALELDDSALYLCASSFGQASSYEQYFGPGTRLTVT.